This TCR beta chain was sequenced for a study of T-cell reconstitution after alpha-beta-depleted transplantation in children. The length of the CDR3 is 16 residues. The V end lost 3 bases, the J end lost 5 bases, and 17 bases lay between the germline ends. Germline lookup yields CDR1 LNHNV and CDR2 YYDKDF (reference sequence). Preparing the TCRbeta library involved the use of unique molecular identifiers. TCRdb analysed the PCR reads with MiXCR anew, one entry per CDR3 protein. The sample carries some 440,000 distinct CDR3 sequences, around 15% recorded once. This material consisted of PBMCs, mostly from graft donor cells, taken 360 days after TCRalphabeta/CD19-depleted stem cell transplant. This TCR came from a boy under two years old who had a stem cell transplant for Wiskott-Aldrich syndrome, so the T cells may come from the graft donor. This chain links TRBV15 with TRBJ2-1; D may be TRBD1 (6 bases). Here the CDR3 DNA reads TGTGCCACCAGCAGGGTCCAGGGGAAGGTAAACAATGAGCAGTTCTTC. Translating gives CATSRVQGKVNNEQFF.